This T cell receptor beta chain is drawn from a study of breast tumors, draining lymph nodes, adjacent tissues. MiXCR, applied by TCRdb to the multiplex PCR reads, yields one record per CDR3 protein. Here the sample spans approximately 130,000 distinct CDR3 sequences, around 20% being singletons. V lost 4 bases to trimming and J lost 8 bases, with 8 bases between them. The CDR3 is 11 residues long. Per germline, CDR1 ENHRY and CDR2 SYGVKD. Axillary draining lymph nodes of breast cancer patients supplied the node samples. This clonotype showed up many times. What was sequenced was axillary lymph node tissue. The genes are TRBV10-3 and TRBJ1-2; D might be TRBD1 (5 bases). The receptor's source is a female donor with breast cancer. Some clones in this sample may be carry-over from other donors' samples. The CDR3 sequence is CAISGDRGYTF. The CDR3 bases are TGTGCCATCAGTGGCGACAGAGGCTACACCTTC.